The source of this TCR beta chain is a study of blood T cell repertoires in COVID-19. In the study overall: Specimens from acute and convalescent COVID-19 originated in the United States, Italy and Spain. Sample material is recorded as cDNA or gDNA derived from T cells, B-cell-depleted T cells, or PBMCs.

Original analysis: For nucleated cells, counts were estimated from reference gene primer amplification. The protocol was immunoSEQ multiplex PCR, while the TCRdb copy is restricted to in-frame clones and leaves out a portion. D and trimming come from the DNA, and the V and J calls and clone size come from that table. The data contain nearly 55,000 clones, around 72% of them singletons. V lost 2 bases to trimming and J lost 0 bases, with 8 bases between them. The germline V gene encodes CDR1 LGHDT and CDR2 YNNKEL (reference sequence). The CDR3 extends over 15 amino acids. This TCR was recovered from a human donor with active or convalescent COVID-19. The donor label of this sample is uncertain. Sequenced material: peripheral blood. This chain connects TRBV3-1 (or the pseudogene TRBV3-2) to TRBJ1-3; D is ambiguous. CDR3 in amino acids: CASSQSLNSGNTIYF. The CDR3 nucleotides are TGTGCCAGCAGCCAATCACTTAACTCTGGAAACACCATATATTTT.